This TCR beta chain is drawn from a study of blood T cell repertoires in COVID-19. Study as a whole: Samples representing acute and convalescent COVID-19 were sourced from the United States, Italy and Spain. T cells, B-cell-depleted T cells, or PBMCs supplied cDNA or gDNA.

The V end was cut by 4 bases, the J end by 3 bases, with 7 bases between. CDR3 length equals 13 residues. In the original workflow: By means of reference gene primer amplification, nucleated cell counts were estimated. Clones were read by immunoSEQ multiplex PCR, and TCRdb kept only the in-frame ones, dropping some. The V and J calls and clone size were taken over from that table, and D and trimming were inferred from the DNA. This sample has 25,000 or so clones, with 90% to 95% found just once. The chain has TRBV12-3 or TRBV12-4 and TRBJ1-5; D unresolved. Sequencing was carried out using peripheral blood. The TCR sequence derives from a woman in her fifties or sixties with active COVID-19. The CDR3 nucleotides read TGTGCCAGCAGTTGGGCAGCCAATCAGCCCCAGCATTTT. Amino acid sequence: CASSWAANQPQHF.